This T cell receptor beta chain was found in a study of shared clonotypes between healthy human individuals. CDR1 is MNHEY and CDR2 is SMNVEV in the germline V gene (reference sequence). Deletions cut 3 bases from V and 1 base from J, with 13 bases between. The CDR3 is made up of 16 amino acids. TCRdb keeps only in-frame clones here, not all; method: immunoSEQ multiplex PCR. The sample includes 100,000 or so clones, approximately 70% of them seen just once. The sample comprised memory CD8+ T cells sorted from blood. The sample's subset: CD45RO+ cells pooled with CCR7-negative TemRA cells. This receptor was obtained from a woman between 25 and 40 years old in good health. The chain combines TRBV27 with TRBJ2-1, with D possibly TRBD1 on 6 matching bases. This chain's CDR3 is CASSFSGHNSYNEQFF. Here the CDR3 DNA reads TGTGCCAGCAGTTTTTCGGGACACAATTCCTACAATGAGCAGTTCTTC.